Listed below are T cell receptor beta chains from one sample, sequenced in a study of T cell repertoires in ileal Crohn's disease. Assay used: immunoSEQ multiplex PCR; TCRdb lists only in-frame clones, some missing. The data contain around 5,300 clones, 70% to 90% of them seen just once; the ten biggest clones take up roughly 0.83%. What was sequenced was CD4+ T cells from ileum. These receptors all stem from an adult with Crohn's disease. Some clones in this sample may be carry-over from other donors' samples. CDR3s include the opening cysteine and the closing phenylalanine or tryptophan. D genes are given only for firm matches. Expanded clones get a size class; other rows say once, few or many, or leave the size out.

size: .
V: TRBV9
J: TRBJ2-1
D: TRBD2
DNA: TGTGCCAGCAGCGCCCACAATAGCGGGAGATTATTCTACAATGAGCAGTTCTTC
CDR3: CASSAHNSGRLFYNEQFF

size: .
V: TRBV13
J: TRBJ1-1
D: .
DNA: TGTGCCAGCAGCCCTCGACAAGGGGGACAAGTTGGGCGAGCTTTCTTT
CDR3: CASSPRQGGQVGRAFF

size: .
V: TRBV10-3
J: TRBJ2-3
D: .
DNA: TGTGCCATCAGTGAGCTGAGTCGGAGCACAGATACGCAGTATTTT
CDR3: CAISELSRSTDTQYF

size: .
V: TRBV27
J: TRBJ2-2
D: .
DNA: TGTGCCAGCAGTTTGACAGCCGGGGAGCTGTTTTTT
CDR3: CASSLTAGELFF

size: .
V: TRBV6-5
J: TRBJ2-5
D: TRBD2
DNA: TGTGCCAGCAGTTACGGGGGGGGGACCCAGTACTTC
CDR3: CASSYGGGTQYF

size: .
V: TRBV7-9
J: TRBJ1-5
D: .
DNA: TGTGCCAGCAGCCCCGGGACAAATAGCAATCAGCCCCAGCATTTT
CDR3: CASSPGTNSNQPQHF

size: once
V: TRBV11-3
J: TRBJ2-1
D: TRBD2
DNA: TGTGCCAGCAGCTACGGGAGGAGCAACAATGAGCAGTTCTTC
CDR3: CASSYGRSNNEQFF

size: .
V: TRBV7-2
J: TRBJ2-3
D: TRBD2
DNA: TGTGCCAGCAGCCCAGGACTAGCGGGAGTCTCAGATACGCAGTATTTT
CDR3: CASSPGLAGVSDTQYF

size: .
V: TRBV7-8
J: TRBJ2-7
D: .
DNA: TGTGCCAGCAGCTTAAGTTGGAGCGAGCAGTACTTC
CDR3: CASSLSWSEQYF

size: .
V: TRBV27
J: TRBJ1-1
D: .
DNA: TGTGCCAGCGCAGACGACGGGAAAGCTTTCTTT
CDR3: CASADDGKAFF

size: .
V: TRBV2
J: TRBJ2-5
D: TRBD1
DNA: TGTGCCAGCAGTACCTCGTTGGACAGGGGTAAAGAGACCCAGTACTTC
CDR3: CASSTSLDRGKETQYF

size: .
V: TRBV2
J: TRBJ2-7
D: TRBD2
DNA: TGTGCCAGCAGCTCCGGACTAGCGGGCTACGAGCAGTACTTC
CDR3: CASSSGLAGYEQYF

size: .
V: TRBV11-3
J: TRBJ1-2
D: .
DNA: TGTGCCAGCAGCCCGGGGCGGGACGGCAGGGACTATGGCTACACCTTC
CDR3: CASSPGRDGRDYGYTF

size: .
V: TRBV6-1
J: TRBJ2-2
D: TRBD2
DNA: TGTGCCAGCAGTGGGGTGGGACTAGCCTCGAACACCGGGGAGCTGTTTTTT
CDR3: CASSGVGLASNTGELFF

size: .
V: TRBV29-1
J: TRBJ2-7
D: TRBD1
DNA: TGCAGCGTTAGGGACAGGGTAGGCCACGAGCAGTACTTC
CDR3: CSVRDRVGHEQYF

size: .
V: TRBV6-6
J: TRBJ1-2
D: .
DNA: TGTGCCAGCAGTCTAGACCCTTCCGGTGGCTACACCTTC
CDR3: CASSLDPSGGYTF

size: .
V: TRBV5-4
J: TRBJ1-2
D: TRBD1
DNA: TGTGCCAGCAGCCCCGGACAGGGCATTGGGCTAGGCTATGGCTACACCTTC
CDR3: CASSPGQGIGLGYGYTF

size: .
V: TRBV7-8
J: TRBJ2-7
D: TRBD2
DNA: TGTGCCAGCAGCCCGACTAGCGGCCGCCGCGAGCAGTACTTC
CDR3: CASSPTSGRREQYF

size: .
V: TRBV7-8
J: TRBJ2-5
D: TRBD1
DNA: TGTGCCAGCAGCTTTAACAGGGGCTCGGAGACCCAGTACTTC
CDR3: CASSFNRGSETQYF

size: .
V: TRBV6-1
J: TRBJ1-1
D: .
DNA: TGTGCCAGCAGTGAAGCGTCGGGGTTGGGCACTGAAGCTTTCTTT
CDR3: CASSEASGLGTEAFF

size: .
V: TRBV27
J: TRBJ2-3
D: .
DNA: TGTGCCAGCAGTTTGCGGGGAGGCCCTTATCCGAACACAGATACGCAGTATTTT
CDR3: CASSLRGGPYPNTDTQYF

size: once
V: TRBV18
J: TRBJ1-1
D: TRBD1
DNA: TGTGCCAGCTCACCATCCTCAGGGGGGTTCGCTGAAGCTTTCTTT
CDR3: CASSPSSGGFAEAFF

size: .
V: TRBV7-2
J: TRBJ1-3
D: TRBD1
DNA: TGTGCCAGCAGCTTAGCCGCGACAGGGCCCTCTGGAAACACCATATATTTT
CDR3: CASSLAATGPSGNTIYF

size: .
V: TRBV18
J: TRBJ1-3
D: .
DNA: TGTGCCAGCTCACCAATCGGGTATTCTGGAAACACCATATATTTT
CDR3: CASSPIGYSGNTIYF

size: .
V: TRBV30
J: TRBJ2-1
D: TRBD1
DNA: TGTGCCTGGAGCTGGGACAGGGGACTGTGGAATGAGCAGTTCTTC
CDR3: CAWSWDRGLWNEQFF

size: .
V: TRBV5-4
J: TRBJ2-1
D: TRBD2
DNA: TGTGCCAGCAGCCGGACTAGCGGGAGTAGAAATGAGCAGTTCTTC
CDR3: CASSRTSGSRNEQFF

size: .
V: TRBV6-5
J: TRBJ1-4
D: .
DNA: TGTGCCAGCAGCCTAGACAGCGTCAGGGAAAAACTGTTTTTT
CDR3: CASSLDSVREKLFF

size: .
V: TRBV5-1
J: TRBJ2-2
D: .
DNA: TGCGCCACCCGGGAAAGTAACACCGGGGAGCTGTTTTTT
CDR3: CATRESNTGELFF

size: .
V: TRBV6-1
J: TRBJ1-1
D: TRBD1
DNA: TGTGCCAGCAGTGCAGCTGACAGGGGGGCGTCGAACACTGAAGCTTTCTTT
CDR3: CASSAADRGASNTEAFF

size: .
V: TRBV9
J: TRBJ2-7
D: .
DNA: TGTGCCAGCAGCGTAGCTGGACAGAGCTCCTACGAGCAGTACTTC
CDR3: CASSVAGQSSYEQYF

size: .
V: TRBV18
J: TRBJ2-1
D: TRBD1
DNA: TGTGCCAGCTCACCCGAACAGGGGGCAAATGAGCAGTTCTTC
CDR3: CASSPEQGANEQFF

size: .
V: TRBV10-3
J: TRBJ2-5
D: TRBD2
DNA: TGTGCCATTTCACCCTCTACTAGCGACCAGGAGACCCAGTACTTC
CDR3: CAISPSTSDQETQYF

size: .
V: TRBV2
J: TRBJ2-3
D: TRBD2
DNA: TGTGCCAGCAGTCCGCGACTAGCGGGAGATACGCAGTATTTT
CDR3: CASSPRLAGDTQYF

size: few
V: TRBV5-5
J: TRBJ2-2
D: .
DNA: TGTGCCAGCAGCTTCTTATCACTATCCCCCGGGGAGCTGTTTTTT
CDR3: CASSFLSLSPGELFF

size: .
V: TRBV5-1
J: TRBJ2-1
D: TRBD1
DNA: TGCGCCAGCAGCTTCGGTGGAACAGGGGGCGACTACTACAATGAGCAGTTCTTC
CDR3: CASSFGGTGGDYYNEQFF

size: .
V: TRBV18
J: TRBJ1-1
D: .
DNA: TGTGCCAGCTCACGTAATACACAGAACACTGAAGCTTTCTTT
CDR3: CASSRNTQNTEAFF

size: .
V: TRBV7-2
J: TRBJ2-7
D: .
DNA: TGTGCCAGCACCTTGGGGGGGGCAACCTACTACGAGCAGTACTTC
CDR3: CASTLGGATYYEQYF

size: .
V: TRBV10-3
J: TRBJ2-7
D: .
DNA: TGTGCCATCAGTGAGTCAAGTCCAGGCATCACCTACGAGCAGTACTTC
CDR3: CAISESSPGITYEQYF

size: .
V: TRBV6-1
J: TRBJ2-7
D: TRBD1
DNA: TGTGCCAGCACCGTCGGGGACAGGGCCTACGAGCAGTACTTC
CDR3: CASTVGDRAYEQYF

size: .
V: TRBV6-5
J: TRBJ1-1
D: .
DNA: TGTGCCAGCAGTTCCCCGGGAGGGCTGAACACTGAAGCTTTCTTT
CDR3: CASSSPGGLNTEAFF

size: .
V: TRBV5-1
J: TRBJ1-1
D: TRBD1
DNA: TGCGCCAGCAGCAAAGGGACAGGGGGCGGGATGAACACTGAAGCTTTCTTT
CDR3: CASSKGTGGGMNTEAFF

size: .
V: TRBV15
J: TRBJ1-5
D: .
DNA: TGTGCCACCAGACAGGGTTCCTATAGCAATCAGCCCCAGCATTTT
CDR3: CATRQGSYSNQPQHF

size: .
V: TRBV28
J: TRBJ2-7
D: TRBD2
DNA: TGTGCCAGCCATACTAGCGGGAGGGCCGGGGAGCAGTACTTC
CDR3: CASHTSGRAGEQYF

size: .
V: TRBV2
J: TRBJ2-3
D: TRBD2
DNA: TGTGCCAGCAGTTTACTAGCGGGAGGGAACACAGATACGCAGTATTTT
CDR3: CASSLLAGGNTDTQYF

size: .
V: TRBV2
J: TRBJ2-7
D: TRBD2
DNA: TGTGCCAGCAGTGTCCCTAGCGGGATAGGCGAGCAGTACTTC
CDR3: CASSVPSGIGEQYF

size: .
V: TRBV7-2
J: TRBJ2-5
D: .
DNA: TGTGCCAGCAGCCGGTATCGGGAAGAGACCCAGTACTTC
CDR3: CASSRYREETQYF

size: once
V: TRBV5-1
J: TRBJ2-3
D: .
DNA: TGCGCCAGCAGCTTTGGGGCTGGAGCAGATACGCAGTATTTT
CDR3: CASSFGAGADTQYF

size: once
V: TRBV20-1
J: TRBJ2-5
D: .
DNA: TGCAGTGCTAATGAGGGAGAGACCCAGTACTTC
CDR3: CSANEGETQYF